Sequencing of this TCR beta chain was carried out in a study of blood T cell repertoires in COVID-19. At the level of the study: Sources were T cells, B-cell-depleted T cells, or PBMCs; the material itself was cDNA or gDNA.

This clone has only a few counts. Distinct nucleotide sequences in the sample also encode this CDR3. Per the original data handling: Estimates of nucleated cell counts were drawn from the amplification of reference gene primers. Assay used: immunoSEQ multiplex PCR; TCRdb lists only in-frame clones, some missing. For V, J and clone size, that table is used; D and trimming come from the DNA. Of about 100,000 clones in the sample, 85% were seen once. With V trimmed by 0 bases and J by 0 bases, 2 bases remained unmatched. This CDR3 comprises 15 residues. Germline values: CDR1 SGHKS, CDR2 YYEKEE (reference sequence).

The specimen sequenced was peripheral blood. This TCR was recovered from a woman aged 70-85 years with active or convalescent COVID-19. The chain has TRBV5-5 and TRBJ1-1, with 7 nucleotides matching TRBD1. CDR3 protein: CASSLAGQVNTEAFF. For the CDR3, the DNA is TGTGCCAGCAGCTTGGCCGGACAGGTGAACACTGAAGCTTTCTTT.